This T cell receptor (beta chain) was identified in a study of OX40 agonist ivuxolimab in advanced cancers. The CDR3 extends over 16 amino acids. Germline lookup yields CDR1 SGDLS and CDR2 YYNGEE. The J segment lost 6 bases and the V segment lost 0 bases, leaving 9 bases of the junction unmatched. Assay: immunoSEQ multiplex PCR; the TCRdb copy retains only in-frame clones and omits some. The table includes roughly 60,000 clones, approximately 81% detected once. Autoimmune disease history or systemic immunosuppression led to patients being barred. The source material was CD4+ or CD8+ T cells sorted from blood, sampled in a trial of the OX40 agonist ivuxolimab. The source is an adult with an advanced solid tumor such as melanoma, head and neck, liver or kidney cancer. This chain connects TRBV9 to TRBJ2-7; 10 nucleotides align to TRBD2. For the CDR3, the DNA is TGTGCCAGCAGCGTAGAGCCGGGACTAGCGTTCACCGAGCAGTACTTC. It specifies CASSVEPGLAFTEQYF. The full variable domain, in which reference TRBV9 and TRBJ2-7 provide the parts outside the CDR3, is DSGVTQTPKHLITATGQRVTLRCSPRSGDLSVYWYQQSLDQGLQFLIQYYNGEERAKGNILERFSAQQFPDLHSELNLSSLELGDSALYFCASSVEPGLAFTEQYFGPGTRLTVT.